This TCR beta chain was identified in a study of human T cells and chemical hapten exposure. Sample time point: pre-sensitization, week 0. Described treatment: therapeutic diphenylcyclopropenone sensitization with weekly scalp DPC. A few counts support this clonotype. MiXCR, run by TCRdb on the RACE reads, gives a single entry per CDR3 protein. Among some 59,000 distinct CDR3 sequences listed, around 10% were seen once. Germline V gives CDR1 DFQATT, CDR2 SNEGSKA (reference sequence). The CDR3 runs 12 residues. The V end lost 6 bases, the J end lost 2 bases, and 10 bases lay between the germline ends. The receptor was isolated from a woman aged 40 to 50 with alopecia areata. Some clones in this sample may be carry-over from other donors' samples. Material: whole blood, obtained in connection with sensitization to the hapten diphenylcyclopropenone (DPC). V is TRBV20-1 and J is TRBJ1-1; no clear D. The CDR3 spells CSAPGSNTEAFF. In DNA form, the CDR3 reads TGCAGTGCGCCTGGATCTAACACTGAAGCTTTCTTT.